Listed below are T cell receptor beta chains from one sample, sequenced in a study of cytomegalovirus exposure and HLA in healthy donors. Repertoires were generated with immunoSEQ multiplex PCR, while TCRdb's copy carries only in-frame clones and drops some. The sample lists roughly 160,000 clones, 70% to 80% occurring once. Material for sequencing was PBMCs. These receptor sequences come from a man between 25 and 39 years old in good health and CMV-seronegative. Each CDR3 is given with its conserved first and last residue. A D gene is named only where the DNA matches it firmly. Clone size is given for some rows only: seen once, a few or many times, or a class if the clone is expanded.

TRBJ2-3 | TRBD2 | - | TRBV7-9 | TGTGCCAGCAGCGAAACTAGCGGGCCGGATACGCAGTATTTT | CASSETSGPDTQYF
TRBJ2-1 | TRBD2 | - | TRBV5-1 | TGCGCCAGCAGCTCAAGCGGGGAGGCTATCTTC | CASSSSGEAIF
TRBJ1-5 | - | - | TRBV7-9 | TGTTCCAGCAGGGCGGGGGATCAGCCCCAGCATTTT | CSSRAGDQPQHF
TRBJ2-5 | TRBD1 | - | TRBV7-9 | TGTTCCAGCAGCCGATTGACAGGGGCGAGGGAGACCCAGTACTTC | CSSSRLTGARETQYF
TRBJ2-2 | - | - | TRBV15 | TGTGCCACCAGCAGAGTGCGAAGCGCCGGGGAGCTGTTTTTT | CATSRVRSAGELFF
TRBJ2-7 | - | - | TRBV7-2 | TGTGCCAGCAGCTCGGACAGACCTACGGAGCAGTACTTC | CASSSDRPTEQYF
TRBJ2-7 | TRBD2 | once | TRBV30 | TGTGCCTGGAAGAATAGCGGGACCTACGAGCAGTACTTC | CAWKNSGTYEQYF
TRBJ1-1 | - | - | TRBV5-1 | TGCGCCAGCAGCTTGTCCGACTGGGGCCAGAACACTGAAGCTTTCTTT | CASSLSDWGQNTEAFF
TRBJ1-3 | - | - | TRBV6-1 | TGTGCCAGCAGACAGGGCTCCATATATTTT | CASRQGSIYF
TRBJ2-7 | TRBD2 | - | TRBV30 | TGTGCCTGGAGCGCAAGCGGGAGGTACGAGCAGTACTTC | CAWSASGRYEQYF
TRBJ1-4 | TRBD1 | - | TRBV2 | TGTGCCAGCAGGACAGGGGGATTGGGTGAAAAACTGTTTTTT | CASRTGGLGEKLFF
TRBJ2-7 | TRBD2 | - | TRBV7-2 | TGTGCCAGCAGCTTAGCCGGGACTAGCGCCTACGAGCAGTACTTC | CASSLAGTSAYEQYF
TRBJ1-1 | - | - | TRBV19 | TGTGCCAGTTCCCTCGACAGACTGGGCACTGAAGCTTTCTTT | CASSLDRLGTEAFF
TRBJ2-7 | - | - | TRBV18 | TGTGCCAGCTCACCATCGTCTCTTGCCTACGAGCAGTACTTC | CASSPSSLAYEQYF
TRBJ1-1 | - | - | TRBV7-9 | TGTGCCAGCAGCTCGGGGACATCCACTGAAGCTTTCTTT | CASSSGTSTEAFF
TRBJ2-1 | - | - | TRBV9 | TGTGCCAGCAGCGAGGAGACAGGAGCGCACAATGAGCAGTTCTTC | CASSEETGAHNEQFF